This is a list of T cell receptor beta chains from one sample in a study of neurological immune-mediated disorders. MiXCR was run by TCRdb on the 5' RACE reads, yielding one entry per CDR3 protein. The table has more than 50,000 distinct CDR3 sequences, around 3.8% seen once. The specimen was PBMCs. The receptors come from a woman between 45 and 65 years old with multiple sclerosis. Each CDR3 is given with its conserved first and last residue. D genes are given only for firm matches. For some rows the clone size is stated as once, few or many, or as a class when expanded; others skip it.

D gene,clone size,V gene,J gene,CDR3 protein,CDR3 DNA
NA,many,TRBV25-1,TRBJ1-1,CASSEWPNTEAFF,TGTGCCAGCAGTGAATGGCCAAACACTGAAGCTTTCTTT
NA,few,TRBV20-1,TRBJ2-7,CSARDRLEQYF,TGCAGTGCTAGAGACCGCTTAGAGCAGTACTTC
NA,many,TRBV20-1,TRBJ1-6,CSTKTPGANSPLHF,TGCAGTACTAAGACTCCTGGGGCTAATTCACCCCTCCACTTT
NA,few,TRBV19,TRBJ2-5,CASTPWAGQETQYF,TGTGCCAGTACCCCTTGGGCGGGTCAAGAGACCCAGTACTTC
TRBD2,NA,TRBV11-2,TRBJ2-7,CASSLLAGGRYEQYF,TGTGCCAGCAGCCTCTTAGCGGGAGGGCGCTACGAGCAGTACTTC
NA,many,TRBV3-1,TRBJ2-1,CASSHLENEQFF,TGTGCCAGCAGCCACCTAGAAAATGAGCAGTTCTTC
TRBD2,many,TRBV13,TRBJ2-7,CASGLPGSSGGLYEQYF,TGTGCCAGCGGACTCCCTGGAAGTAGCGGGGGACTCTACGAGCAGTACTTC
TRBD1,many,TRBV27,TRBJ2-5,CASSPRTGQETQYF,TGTGCCAGCAGTCCGCGGACAGGGCAAGAGACCCAGTACTTC
TRBD1,many,TRBV29-1,TRBJ2-5,CSVGDRGLVETQYF,TGCAGCGTGGGTGACAGGGGGCTTGTGGAGACCCAGTACTTC
NA,many,TRBV19,TRBJ1-1,CASISPWGGLNTEAFF,TGTGCCAGTATTTCCCCGTGGGGAGGGTTAAACACTGAAGCTTTCTTT
NA,many,TRBV20-1,TRBJ2-6,CSARDWRDSSGANVLTF,TGCAGTGCTAGAGATTGGAGGGACAGCTCTGGGGCCAACGTCCTGACTTTC
NA,many,TRBV10-3,TRBJ2-5,CAISESGRVEETQYF,TGTGCCATCAGTGAGTCAGGGCGAGTAGAGGAGACCCAGTACTTC
NA,many,TRBV19,TRBJ1-1,CASSPPRGGAEKTEAFF,TGTGCCAGTAGTCCTCCCCGAGGCGGGGCGGAAAAAACTGAAGCTTTCTTT
NA,many,TRBV18,TRBJ2-6,CASSPNQGSGANVLTF,TGTGCCAGCTCACCAAACCAGGGGTCTGGGGCCAACGTCCTGACTTTC
NA,many,TRBV5-1,TRBJ1-1,CASSFTYKAAGPMNTEAFF,TGCGCCAGCAGCTTTACTTACAAGGCCGCGGGGCCCATGAACACTGAAGCTTTCTTT
NA,NA,TRBV24-1,TRBJ2-2,CATSDSYYANTGELFF,TGTGCCACCAGTGATTCGTATTATGCGAACACCGGGGAGCTGTTTTTT
NA,many,TRBV5-5,TRBJ1-3,CASSRRDSGNTIYF,TGTGCCAGCAGCCGACGGGACTCTGGAAACACCATATATTTT
NA,many,TRBV5-4,TRBJ2-2,CASSGRGGNTGELFF,TGTGCCAGCAGCGGACGAGGGGGGAACACCGGGGAGCTGTTTTTT
NA,many,TRBV20-1,TRBJ2-7,CSASQRASGEYEQYF,TGCAGTGCCAGTCAGCGGGCCTCTGGGGAATACGAGCAGTACTTC
NA,many,TRBV11-2,TRBJ2-1,CASSFGTLTYNEQFF,TGTGCCAGCAGCTTCGGGACCTTAACCTACAATGAGCAGTTCTTC
NA,many,TRBV6-2/TRBV6-3,TRBJ2-1,CASIAPGTSTDNEQFF,TGTGCCAGCATCGCACCCGGGACAAGTACAGACAATGAGCAGTTCTTC
NA,many,TRBV2,TRBJ2-1,CASSGMSSYNEQFF,TGTGCCAGCTCGGGGATGAGCTCCTACAATGAGCAGTTCTTC
NA,many,TRBV28,TRBJ1-2,CASRTGSYGYTF,TGTGCCAGCAGAACAGGGAGCTATGGCTACACCTTC
NA,many,TRBV5-1,TRBJ2-5,CASSALGGDQETQYF,TGCGCCAGCAGCGCCCTCGGCGGGGATCAAGAGACCCAGTACTTC
NA,few,TRBV25-1,TRBJ2-3,CASSEYSGSTDTQYF,TGTGCCAGCAGTGAATATAGCGGTTCCACAGATACGCAGTATTTT
TRBD2,many,TRBV6-2/TRBV6-3,TRBJ2-1,CASSSRTSPYNEQFF,TGTGCCAGCAGTTCCCGGACTAGCCCCTACAATGAGCAGTTCTTC
NA,many,TRBV24-1,TRBJ2-3,CATSDLDFSSTDTQYF,TGTGCCACCAGTGACCTGGACTTCTCTAGCACAGATACGCAGTATTTT
TRBD1,few,TRBV5-1,TRBJ2-7,CASSFWTGTYEQYF,TGCGCCAGCAGCTTCTGGACAGGGACCTACGAGCAGTACTTC
NA,many,TRBV19,TRBJ1-1,CASMGREAFF,TGTGCCAGTATGGGGAGAGAAGCTTTCTTT
NA,many,TRBV18,TRBJ1-5,CASAAGELNQPQHF,TGTGCCAGCGCCGCGGGAGAACTTAATCAGCCCCAGCATTTT
NA,many,TRBV27,TRBJ2-7,CASSSLQGPYEQYF,TGTGCCAGCAGTTCATTACAGGGCCCCTACGAGCAGTACTTC
NA,NA,TRBV18,TRBJ1-1,CASSPGTSAAEAFF,TGTGCCAGCTCACCAGGGACCTCGGCGGCTGAAGCTTTCTTT
NA,many,TRBV7-9,TRBJ1-1,CASSLPGPGAFF,TGTGCCAGCAGCTTACCGGGGCCGGGAGCTTTCTTT
NA,few,TRBV29-1,TRBJ2-1,CSVEGWRGDNEQFF,TGCAGCGTTGAGGGCTGGCGGGGAGATAATGAGCAGTTCTTC
NA,many,TRBV7-3,TRBJ2-7,CASSLNGGYEQYF,TGTGCCAGCAGCTTAAACGGCGGCTACGAGCAGTACTTC
NA,many,TRBV7-2,TRBJ2-3,CASSQDRNTDTQYF,TGTGCCAGCAGCCAAGACAGGAACACAGATACGCAGTATTTT
NA,many,TRBV12-3/TRBV12-4,TRBJ1-5,CASSLNRLNQPQHF,TGTGCCAGCAGTTTGAATCGCCTCAATCAGCCCCAGCATTTT
TRBD1,many,TRBV9,TRBJ1-2,CASSVLGQGNGYTF,TGTGCCAGCAGCGTACTGGGACAGGGGAATGGCTACACCTTC
TRBD1,many,TRBV4-3,TRBJ2-7,CASSRGQGRYEQYF,TGCGCCAGCAGCCGGGGACAGGGGAGGTACGAGCAGTACTTC
NA,many,TRBV4-3,TRBJ2-3,CASSLDREEDTQYF,TGCGCCAGCAGCCTCGACAGAGAGGAAGATACGCAGTATTTT
NA,many,TRBV7-2,TRBJ2-2,CASSLGPTIGELFF,TGTGCCAGCAGCTTAGGACCAACTATAGGGGAGCTGTTTTTT
TRBD2,many,TRBV18,TRBJ2-7,CASSRLAGGQGEQYF,TGTGCCAGCTCAAGACTAGCGGGAGGACAGGGCGAGCAGTACTTC
NA,many,TRBV12-3/TRBV12-4,TRBJ2-5,CASKLSEGTKTQYF,TGTGCCAGCAAGCTATCGGAAGGAACAAAGACCCAGTACTTC